These T cell receptor beta chains were read from a single sample in a study of T cell changes during pregnancy in multiple sclerosis. The assay was immunoSEQ multiplex PCR, and TCRdb's table has in-frame clones only and misses some. The table lists around 99,000 clones, 85% to 95% of them singletons, with less than 0.9% in the top ten. The input for sequencing was peripheral blood, taken in the third trimester of pregnancy. The receptors stem from a female donor in good health, enrolled as a control in a pregnancy study. Each CDR3 is given with its conserved first and last residue. Each record gives: V gene, J gene, CDR3 protein.

TRBV7-2	TRBJ1-3	CASSIGQTSGNTIYF
TRBV11-2	TRBJ1-5	CASSLARSYSNQPQHF
TRBV5-1	.	CASAPGGSTYEQYF
TRBV7-2	TRBJ1-2	CASHDRDGYTF
TRBV4-2	TRBJ2-1	CASSQDRLKDNEQFF
TRBV4-2	TRBJ2-3	CASSQEAIGAGVTDTQYF
TRBV19	TRBJ1-2	CASSDRTGVGGYTF
TRBV25-1	TRBJ2-6	CASSEFTGGAGANVLTF
TRBV9	TRBJ2-3	CASSVSSGDTDTQYF
TRBV6-4	TRBJ2-3	CASRPDAGGRDTDTQYF
TRBV7-6	TRBJ2-2	CASSLVGGSNPSINTGELFF
TRBV27	TRBJ2-7	CASSGRDSARYEQYF
TRBV9	TRBJ1-3	CASSSYVGGSSGNTIYF
TRBV19	TRBJ1-2	CASSEDRHILYGYTF
TRBV5-1	TRBJ1-1	CASSSTGGPTEAFF
TRBV5-6	TRBJ2-2	CASSLGFTGELFF
TRBV11-2	TRBJ1-1	CATSTGTNTEAFF
TRBV5-1	TRBJ2-7	CASSSGLAGGRSYEQYF
TRBV6-1	TRBJ1-5	CAILDGGGRGQPQHF
TRBV27	TRBJ1-1	CASSFGNGGTTEAFF
TRBV7-2	TRBJ2-7	CASSYPGLAGGRRGQYF
TRBV7-9	TRBJ1-2	CASSPRQAYGYTF
TRBV20-1	TRBJ2-3	CSARSGDTQYF